The 24 T cell receptor beta chains given below trace back to one sample, sequenced in a study of T cell responses to AZD1222 COVID-19 vaccine. Assay: immunoSEQ multiplex PCR; the TCRdb copy retains only in-frame clones and omits some. The profile covers 130,000 to 150,000 clones, with roughly 84% appearing a single time and 5% to 5.5% taken by the ten largest. The material was peripheral blood, obtained 28 days after the second AZD1222 dose. The receptors shown here come from an adult who received the AZD1222 COVID-19 vaccine.

The CDR3 DNA reads TGTGCCAGCAGTTTATCGGGGACAGCTGGAAACACCATATATTTT. Encoded protein: CASSLSGTAGNTIYF. V and J are TRBV27 and TRBJ1-3, with 7 positions matching TRBD1. V trimming: 0 bases; J trimming: 2 bases; junction bases outside the gene matches: 1. The length of the CDR3 is 15 residues. Germline assignment: CDR1 MNHEY and CDR2 SMNVEV (reference sequence).

The table lists this clone with a count of one. The CDR3 spells CASSQGVGGGNTIYF. CDR3 in DNA: TGCGCCAGCAGCCAAGGGGTAGGGGGTGGAAACACCATATATTTT. The rearrangement joins TRBV4-1 to TRBJ1-3; the D gene is possibly TRBD1 (6 bases). V shed 1 base and J shed 3 bases, with 10 bases lying between them. The CDR3 has 15 residues. Germline V gives CDR1 MGHRA, CDR2 YSYEKL.

The chain carries TRBV15 and TRBJ1-3; D ambiguous. This CDR3 contains 16 residues. Trimming took 0 bases from V and 0 from J, leaving 9 bases between them. Germline CDR1 and CDR2: LNHNV and YYDKDF (reference sequence). CDR3 coding DNA: TGTGCCACCAGCAGAGATAGCCAGAGCTCTGGAAACACCATATATTTT. Translated: CATSRDSQSSGNTIYF.

As DNA, the CDR3 is TGTGCCAGCAGCTTGAGAGTGGGCGTGGGAGGCTACACCTTC. Translating it yields CASSLRVGVGGYTF. The chain carries TRBV5-4 and TRBJ1-2; unclear D gene. V was shortened by 1 base and J by 8 bases, with 15 bases between the two germline ends. CDR3 length: 14 amino acids. Germline loops: CDR1 SGHNT, CDR2 YYREEE (reference sequence).

Details on this clone: The same CDR3 is also encoded by other DNA sequences in this sample. This sequence joins TRBV28 and TRBJ2-7, with D uncertain. The CDR3 runs 11 residues. Germline CDR1 reads MDHEN; CDR2 reads SYDVKM. The V end was cut by 3 bases, the J end by 3 bases, with 3 bases between. The CDR3 DNA sequence: TGTGCCAGCAGTTTGGGCTACGAGCAGTACTTC. Amino acids: CASSLGYEQYF.

The rearrangement joins TRBV12-3 or TRBV12-4 to TRBJ1-1, with D possibly matching TRBD1 (5 bases). Trimming took off 6 bases at V and 3 bases at J, with 11 bases between the two ends. This CDR3 is built from 13 residues. The DNA of the CDR3 is TGTGCCAGCAGCTGGGTGGGGGACACTGAAGCTTTCTTT. Amino acids: CASSWVGDTEAFF.

The chain links TRBV6-1 to TRBJ2-7; TRBD1 or TRBD2 may be the D gene (5 bases each). This CDR3 region has 15 residues. CDR1 is MNHNS and CDR2 is SASEGT in the germline V gene. The V end lost 1 base, the J end lost 2 bases, and 12 bases lay between the germline ends. CDR3: CASSEGSGDPYEQYF. CDR3 DNA sequence: TGTGCCAGCAGTGAAGGGTCTGGGGACCCCTACGAGCAGTACTTC.

Points on this clone: Other DNA sequences from this sample encode an identical CDR3 as well. In DNA form, the CDR3 reads TGTGCCAGCTCACCGGGCGGGGACACTGAAGCTTTCTTT. Protein sequence: CASSPGGDTEAFF. The chain combines TRBV18 with TRBJ1-1; no firm D call. This CDR3 is 13 amino acids long. The germline CDR1 and CDR2 sequences are KGHSH and LQKENI. The V end lost 3 bases, the J end lost 3 bases, and 8 bases lay between the germline ends.

The chain has TRBV2 and TRBJ2-3, with D possibly TRBD2 on 6 matching bases. This CDR3 has 13 residues. CDR1 is SNHLY and CDR2 is FYNNEI in the germline V gene. V dropped 6 bases and J dropped 4 bases, with 11 bases sitting between them. Written as DNA, the CDR3 is TGTGCCAGCAGCGTTTGGGGGGCAGATACGCAGTATTTT. Translating it yields CASSVWGADTQYF.

The rearrangement links TRBV9 to TRBJ2-4; either TRBD1 or TRBD2 may supply D (7 bases each). CDR1 and CDR2 (germline): SGDLS, YYNGEE. V was pared by 4 bases and J by 8 bases, with 10 bases between. The length of the CDR3 is 12 residues. The CDR3 reads CASSPGGDIQYF. The CDR3 nucleotides are TGTGCCAGCAGCCCAGGGGGGGACATTCAGTACTTC.

The V and J genes are TRBV11-2 and TRBJ1-3, with a possible D match to TRBD1 (5 bases). The germline CDR1 and CDR2 sequences are SGHAT and FQNNGV. This CDR3 comprises 19 residues. V lost 1 base and J 6 bases, leaving 25 bases between the germline ends. In DNA, the CDR3 is TGTGCCAGCAGCTTAGGCTGGACCCTTTCCGGGGGGAATGTAAACACCATATATTTT. It codes for CASSLGWTLSGGNVNTIYF.

The gene calls are TRBV10-2 and TRBJ2-7; 7 nucleotides agree with TRBD1. Germline V lookup: CDR1 WSHSY, CDR2 SAAADI. This CDR3 has 17 amino acids. V was pared by 5 bases and J by 0 bases, with 13 bases of the junction left unmatched. The CDR3 region has the DNA TGCGCCAGCAGTCGTCCCCCCGGACAGGCGAGCTCCTACGAGCAGTACTTC. Its translation is CASSRPPGQASSYEQYF.

The chain uses TRBV20-1 and TRBJ2-1; TRBD1 might be the D (6 bases). The CDR3 runs 11 residues. The V end lost 5 bases, the J end lost 11 bases, and 13 bases lay between the germline ends. The germline V gene encodes CDR1 DFQATT and CDR2 SNEGSKA (reference sequence). DNA of the CDR3: TGCAGTGCTTCCGAGGGACACCAGCAGTTCTTC. Protein: CSASEGHQQFF.

The chain employs TRBV5-6 and TRBJ1-4, with 8 bases matching TRBD1. With V trimmed by 1 base and J by 7 bases, 3 bases remained unmatched. This CDR3 has 14 amino acids. Per the germline V gene, CDR1 is SGHDT and CDR2 is YYEEEE. CDR3 coding DNA: TGTGCCAGCAGCTTGCAGGGGGCGGGTGAAAAACTGTTTTTT. Translating it yields CASSLQGAGEKLFF.

As for this clone: Other nucleotide sequences from this sample produce the same CDR3. This CDR3 reads CASSESGYEQYF. The CDR3 coding sequence is TGCGCCAGCAGTGAGTCTGGGTACGAGCAGTACTTC. J is TRBJ2-7 and V is TRBV10-1; D gene uncertain. This CDR3 region has 12 residues. V lost 0 bases, J lost 4 bases, and 4 bases lay in between. Germline V gene data show CDR1 as WNHNN and CDR2 as SYGVQD (reference sequence).

The J gene is TRBJ2-2, the V gene TRBV7-9; D is ambiguous. V was cut by 5 bases and J by 4 bases, with 11 bases left in between. This CDR3 contains 14 residues. The V gene's germline CDR1 is SEHNR and CDR2 FQNEAQ (reference sequence). The CDR3 protein is CASSPPGPTGELFF. CDR3 coding DNA: TGTGCCAGCAGCCCCCCGGGCCCCACCGGGGAGCTGTTTTTT.

The V and J genes are TRBV19 and TRBJ1-2; D gene unclear. V lost 5 bases to trimming and J lost 4 bases, with 11 bases between them. The germline gives CDR1 LNHDA, CDR2 SQIVND (reference sequence). The CDR3 runs 13 residues. The CDR3 nucleotides are TGTGCCAGTAGTTCCTCGGGGATCTATGGCTACACCTTC. Translated: CASSSSGIYGYTF. Together with reference TRBV19 and TRBJ1-2, the CDR3 gives the full variable domain: DGGITQSPKYLFRKEGQNVTLSCEQNLNHDAMYWYRQDPGQGLRLIYYSQIVNDFQKGDIAEGYSVSREKKESFPLTVTSAQKNPTAFYLCASSSSGIYGYTFGSGTRLTVV.

This chain joins TRBV12-3 or TRBV12-4 and TRBJ2-2; D not certain. Trimming stripped 10 bases from V and 1 base from J, with 10 bases between. The CDR3 is made up of 13 amino acids. The CDR3 DNA is TGTGCCACCCAGGACGAGAACACCGGGGAGCTGTTTTTT. It specifies CATQDENTGELFF.

This chain links TRBV6-5 with TRBJ1-1; D might be TRBD1 (5 bases). Germline loops: CDR1 MNHEY, CDR2 SVGAGI. Trimming shortened V by 6 bases and J by 3 bases, and 11 bases separated the two germline ends. CDR3 size: 13 residues. The CDR3 DNA reads TGTGCCAGCAGGCTAGACAGCTACACTGAAGCTTTCTTT. Protein: CASRLDSYTEAFF.

CDR3 residues: CASSQDTGTSRGELFF. The CDR3, as DNA: TGTGCCAGCAGCCAAGATACTGGTACTAGTAGGGGGGAGCTGTTTTTT. The genes are TRBV4-2 and TRBJ2-2, with D tentatively TRBD2 (5 bases). V lost 0 bases and J 8 bases, leaving 16 bases between the germline ends. Germline values: CDR1 LGHNA, CDR2 YNFKEQ. The CDR3 loop spans 16 amino acids.

This chain links TRBV4-2 with TRBJ2-3; no reliable D call. CDR1 is LGHNA, CDR2 YNFKEQ, per germline. V lost 4 bases and J 2 bases, leaving 10 bases between the germline ends. The CDR3 contains 14 residues. The CDR3 spells CASSRSATTDTQYF. In DNA, the CDR3 is TGTGCCAGCAGCCGGAGTGCGACCACAGATACGCAGTATTTT.

The chain carries TRBV7-6 and TRBJ1-3; D unclear. The CDR3 contains 15 residues. Per the germline V gene, CDR1 is SGHVS and CDR2 is FNYEAQ. Trimming shortened V by 7 bases and J by 0 bases, and 13 bases separated the two germline ends. CDR3 nucleotide sequence: TGTGCCAGCACCACGATCCGGACCTCTGGAAACACCATATATTTT. Translating it yields CASTTIRTSGNTIYF.

The CDR3 DNA follows: TGTGCCAGCAGCCGAGGGCAGGGAAGGGGTCTCAATGAGCAGTTCTTC. It is translated as CASSRGQGRGLNEQFF. The V and J genes are TRBV3-1 (or the pseudogene TRBV3-2) and TRBJ2-1; the D gene could be TRBD1 or TRBD2 (5 bases each). The germline V and J ends were trimmed by 4 bases and 6 bases, with 19 bases remaining between them. This CDR3 contains 16 residues. Germline values: CDR1 LGHDT, CDR2 YNNKEL (reference sequence).

This chain uses TRBV30 with TRBJ2-5, with D perhaps matching TRBD1 (5 bases). Germline lookup yields CDR1 GTSNPN and CDR2 SVGIG (reference sequence). V was clipped by 1 base and J by 4 bases, with 19 bases between them. The CDR3 has 16 amino acids. CDR3 nucleotide sequence: TGTGCCTGGAGTGCGATCCTGACAGCTCGGAGAGAGACCCAGTACTTC. Protein sequence: CAWSAILTARRETQYF.